The 25 T cell receptor beta chains in this list originate from one sample, sequenced in a study of technical replicates of blood from several donors. Measured with immunoSEQ multiplex PCR; TCRdb has only the in-frame clones, and not every one. The sample holds 9,500 to 15,000 clones, roughly 96% seen once. Material: PBMCs. Every receptor here comes from a human donor in good health.

The V and J genes are TRBV6-1 and TRBJ1-5, with D perhaps TRBD1 (5 bases). The germline gives CDR1 MNHNS, CDR2 SASEGT. CDR3 length: 12 amino acids. Deletions cut 6 bases from V and 9 bases from J, with 12 bases between. Written as DNA, the CDR3 is TGTGCCAGCAGCCCGACAGTCAGGCCCCAGCATTTT. Translated, it gives CASSPTVRPQHF.

This clone was seen only a few times. The genes are TRBV4-1 and TRBJ1-4, with D perhaps matching TRBD1 (6 bases). The V gene's germline CDR1 is MGHRA and CDR2 YSYEKL. The V end was cut by 0 bases, the J end by 8 bases, with 13 bases between. The CDR3 is 15 amino acids. The CDR3 spells CASSQDTGREEKLFF. The DNA of the CDR3 is TGCGCCAGCAGCCAAGATACAGGGCGAGAAGAAAAACTGTTTTTT.

This clone was recorded only once. The V gene is TRBV30, the J gene TRBJ2-7, with 9 bases fitting TRBD1. The length of the CDR3 is 12 residues. Germline lookup yields CDR1 GTSNPN and CDR2 SVGIG (reference sequence). Trimming removed 3 bases from V and 6 bases from J; junction bases left unmatched: 3. As DNA, the CDR3 is TGTGCCTGGAGCACAGGGGGCGCCGAGCAGTACTTC. Encoded protein: CAWSTGGAEQYF.

The V call is TRBV5-1, the J call TRBJ2-1; D is possibly TRBD2 (5 bases). Trimming pared 4 bases from V and 3 bases from J, leaving 8 bases between. Germline loops: CDR1 SGHRS, CDR2 YFSETQ. The CDR3 consists of 13 residues. The CDR3 DNA is TGCGCCAGCAGCACCGGGAACTACAATGAGCAGTTCTTC. This encodes CASSTGNYNEQFF.

This rearrangement joins TRBV7-9 to TRBJ2-1, with D uncertain. This CDR3 contains 14 residues. Germline lookup yields CDR1 SEHNR and CDR2 FQNEAQ (reference sequence). Trimming took off 1 base at V and 8 bases at J, with 12 bases between the two ends. The CDR3 nucleotides read TGTGCCAGCAGCTTAGTATTAGAGTCCCATGAGCAGTTCTTC. Its translation: CASSLVLESHEQFF.

The rearrangement uses TRBV5-6 and TRBJ2-7; tentative D call: TRBD2 (5 bases). Germline values: CDR1 SGHDT, CDR2 YYEEEE. The CDR3 loop spans 14 amino acids. Trimming left V 3 bases short and J 2 bases short, with 12 bases between. CDR3 residues: CASSWEPNPYEQYF. CDR3 coding DNA: TGTGCCAGCAGCTGGGAGCCAAACCCCTACGAGCAGTACTTC. The complete variable domain, with remaining parts taken from reference TRBV5-6 and TRBJ2-7, reads DAGVTQSPTHLIKTRGQQVTLRCSPKSGHDTVSWYQQALGQGPQFIFQYYEEEERQRGNFPDRFSGHQFPNYSSELNVNALLLGDSALYLCASSWEPNPYEQYFGPGTRLTVT.

V and J are TRBV7-2 and TRBJ2-7; TRBD2 matches 10 bases. This CDR3 has 15 amino acids. Germline values: CDR1 SGHTA, CDR2 FQGNSA. With V trimmed by 1 base and J by 6 bases, 6 bases remained unmatched. The CDR3 sequence: CASSLGLAGVGEQYF. CDR3 coding DNA: TGTGCCAGCAGCTTAGGGCTAGCGGGAGTCGGCGAGCAGTACTTC.

The CDR3 region has the DNA TGTGCCAGCAGCTTATACCTCCTGGGGGGGCCGCGCTCCTACGAGCAGTACTTC. This sequence encodes CASSLYLLGGPRSYEQYF. The chain joins TRBV11-2 to TRBJ2-7, with D possibly being TRBD2 (7 bases). The CDR3 totals 18 residues. The V end was cut by 2 bases, the J end by 0 bases, with 20 bases between. Looked up from germline, CDR1 is SGHAT and CDR2 is FQNNGV.

This chain uses TRBV13 with TRBJ1-1; 7 bases are shared with TRBD1. This CDR3 comprises 15 residues. With V trimmed by 5 bases and J by 0 bases, 6 bases remained unmatched. Per germline, CDR1 PRHDT and CDR2 FYEKMQ (reference sequence). The CDR3 DNA is TGTGCCAGCAGCCGCCGACAGGGTATGAACACTGAAGCTTTCTTT. Residues: CASSRRQGMNTEAFF.

The V call is TRBV27, the J call TRBJ1-5; 10 bases line up with TRBD1. CDR1 and CDR2 (germline): MNHEY, SMNVEV (reference sequence). CDR3 length: 15 amino acids. V shed 3 bases, J shed 6 bases, and the junction held 5 bases outside the gene matches. CDR3 DNA sequence: TGTGCCAGCAGTTTGGGACAGGGGATGGGTCAGCCCCAGCATTTT. It yields the protein CASSLGQGMGQPQHF.

The chain carries TRBV5-6 and TRBJ2-3; 9 positions match TRBD1. J lost 3 bases, V lost 4 bases, and 9 bases had no gene match. Germline loops: CDR1 SGHDT, CDR2 YYEEEE. There are 16 residues in the CDR3. Here the CDR3 reads CASSLRGGQGTDTQYF. The CDR3 DNA reads TGTGCCAGCAGCCTCCGAGGAGGACAGGGGACAGATACGCAGTATTTT.

The rearrangement uses TRBV6-5 and TRBJ1-2, with unresolved D. Per the germline V gene, CDR1 is MNHEY and CDR2 is SVGAGI. Trimming stripped 5 bases from V and 4 bases from J, with 8 bases between. The CDR3 covers 12 residues. This chain's CDR3 is CASSDEGYGYTF. The CDR3 region has the DNA TGTGCCAGCAGTGATGAGGGCTATGGCTACACCTTC.

This rearrangement joins TRBV7-8 to TRBJ2-7; 7 bases align to TRBD2. CDR1 SGHVS and CDR2 FQNEAQ come from the germline V gene. With 2 bases clipped from V and 0 bases from J, the junction kept 10 bases outside the gene matches. There are 17 residues in the CDR3. DNA for the CDR3: TGTGCCAGCAGCTTAATAATGTACGGCGGGAGCTCCTACGAGCAGTACTTC. Translating gives CASSLIMYGGSSYEQYF.

The CDR3 reads CASSPGQGNQPQHF. The CDR3 nucleotides are TGTGCCAGCTCACCGGGACAGGGCAATCAGCCCCAGCATTTT. The chain uses TRBV18 and TRBJ1-5; 8 nucleotides align to TRBD1. The CDR3 runs 14 residues. J lost 2 bases, V lost 3 bases, and 0 bases had no gene match. Germline V gene data show CDR1 as KGHSH and CDR2 as LQKENI.

The table lists this clone with a count of one. The rearrangement uses TRBV2 and TRBJ2-7; TRBD2 agrees at 10 bases. The CDR3 totals 15 residues. Germline V CDR1 and CDR2: SNHLY, FYNNEI. Germline trimming cut 5 bases from V and 3 bases from J; bases unmatched to any gene: 7. CDR3 region: CASSFGLAVNYEQYF. CDR3 DNA: TGTGCCAGCAGTTTTGGACTAGCGGTGAACTACGAGCAGTACTTC.

V and J are TRBV7-9 and TRBJ2-6; 11 positions match TRBD1. CDR3 size: 17 residues. Germline lookup yields CDR1 SEHNR and CDR2 FQNEAQ (reference sequence). J was trimmed by 4 bases and V by 6 bases; bases with no gene match: 8. CDR3 amino acids: CASRPGQGANGANVLTF. The CDR3 coding sequence is TGTGCCAGCAGACCCGGACAGGGGGCAAACGGGGCCAACGTCCTGACTTTC.

The genes are TRBV30 and TRBJ2-3; D is perhaps TRBD2 (6 bases). From germline, CDR1 is GTSNPN and CDR2 SVGIG (reference sequence). Trimming took 4 bases from V and 0 from J, leaving 14 bases between them. This CDR3 is built from 15 residues. In DNA, the CDR3 is TGTGCCTGGACCCGGGACTTTTCTAGCACAGATACGCAGTATTTT. Amino acids: CAWTRDFSSTDTQYF. Drawing the rest from reference TRBV30 and TRBJ2-3, the complete variable domain is SQTIHQWPATLVQPVGSPLSLECTVEGTSNPNLYWYRQAAGRGLQLLFYSVGIGQISSEVPQNLSASRPQDRQFILSSKKLLLSDSGFYLCAWTRDFSSTDTQYFGPGTRLTVL.

The rearrangement links TRBV5-4 to TRBJ2-3, with 7 bases fitting TRBD1. Germline values: CDR1 SGHNT, CDR2 YYREEE (reference sequence). V was clipped by 4 bases and J by 2 bases; unmatched bases: 10. This CDR3 region has 16 residues. DNA of the CDR3: TGTGCCAGCAGCCTAACGACAGGGACGGACACAGATACGCAGTATTTT. Amino acid sequence: CASSLTTGTDTDTQYF.

The gene calls are TRBV2 and TRBJ2-4; D perhaps matches TRBD1 (5 bases). Trimming pared 4 bases from V and 5 bases from J, leaving 12 bases between. Germline V gives CDR1 SNHLY, CDR2 FYNNEI. The CDR3 is 14 residues long. CDR3 in amino acids: CASSGRDFENIQYF. CDR3 coding DNA: TGTGCCAGCAGTGGCAGGGATTTTGAAAACATTCAGTACTTC.

This sequence joins TRBV7-8 and TRBJ1-3; D is unclear. Trimming removed 2 bases from V and 1 base from J, with 3 bases in between. The germline V gene has CDR1 SGHVS and CDR2 FQNEAQ. The CDR3 runs 13 residues. This chain's CDR3 is CASSLSSGNTIYF. The DNA for the CDR3 is TGTGCCAGCAGCTTATCTTCTGGAAACACCATATATTTT. The full variable domain, with the rest looked up from reference TRBV7-8 and TRBJ1-3, is GAGVSQSPRYKVAKRGQDVALRCDPISGHVSLFWYQQALGQGPEFLTYFQNEAQLDKSGLPSDRFFAERPEGSVSTLKIQRTQQEDSAVYLCASSLSSGNTIYFGEGSWLTVV.

The rearrangement uses TRBV27 and TRBJ2-7, with 7 bases fitting TRBD1. The CDR3 sequence is 15 residues long. Losses at the gene ends were 6 bases for V and 0 bases for J; bases not matched to a gene: 8. The germline gives CDR1 MNHEY, CDR2 SMNVEV (reference sequence). This chain's CDR3 is CASRLTTGASYEQYF. CDR3 in DNA: TGTGCCAGCAGACTGACTACAGGGGCCTCCTACGAGCAGTACTTC.

The chain has TRBV5-1 and TRBJ1-1, with D perhaps TRBD1 (5 bases). The CDR3 spans 14 residues. The germline V gene encodes CDR1 SGHRS and CDR2 YFSETQ. V lost 4 bases and J 3 bases, leaving 13 bases between the germline ends. The CDR3 DNA sequence: TGCGCCAGCAGCCGACAGCGCGGCGACACTGAAGCTTTCTTT. Translation gives CASSRQRGDTEAFF.

The chain carries TRBV7-8 and TRBJ2-7, with 10 bases lining up with TRBD2. The CDR3 is 16 residues long. Germline V gene lookup returns CDR1 SGHVS and CDR2 FQNEAQ. The ends lost 0 bases at V and 6 bases at J; junction bases unmatched: 8. CDR3 amino acids: CASSLARSGRAVEQYF. CDR3 bases: TGTGCCAGCAGCTTAGCGAGGAGCGGGAGGGCCGTCGAGCAGTACTTC. Full variable domain (outside the CDR3, taken from reference TRBV7-8 and TRBJ2-7): GAGVSQSPRYKVAKRGQDVALRCDPISGHVSLFWYQQALGQGPEFLTYFQNEAQLDKSGLPSDRFFAERPEGSVSTLKIQRTQQEDSAVYLCASSLARSGRAVEQYFGPGTRLTVT.

The J gene is TRBJ2-2, the V gene TRBV21-1; the tabulated D call, TRBD2, remains unverified against the DNA. TRBV21-1 is termed a pseudogene. The CDR3 consists of 10 residues. The CDR3 is CASKLGELFF. CDR3 bases: TGTGCCAGTAAACTCGGGGAGCTGTTTTTT.

This clone appeared once. The CDR3, as DNA: TGTGCCAGCAGCGCCGGGGGAGATACGCAGTATTTT. It yields the protein CASSAGGDTQYF. The chain couples TRBV5-4 to TRBJ2-3, with a possible D match to TRBD2 (6 bases). CDR1 is SGHNT, CDR2 YYREEE, per germline (reference sequence). With 4 bases removed from V and 5 bases from J, the gap between germline ends came to 8 bases. This CDR3 is built from 12 residues.